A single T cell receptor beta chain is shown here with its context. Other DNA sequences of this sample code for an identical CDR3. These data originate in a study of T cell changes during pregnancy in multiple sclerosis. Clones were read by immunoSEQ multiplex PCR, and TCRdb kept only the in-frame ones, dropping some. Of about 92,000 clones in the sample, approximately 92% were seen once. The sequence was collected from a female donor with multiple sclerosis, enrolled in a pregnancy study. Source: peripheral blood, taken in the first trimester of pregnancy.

The CDR3 region is CASSSGTGSYEQYF. The CDR3 DNA follows: TGTGCCAGCAGCTCCGGGACAGGTTCCTACGAGCAGTACTTC. The J gene is TRBJ2-7, the V gene TRBV7-2; 8 nucleotides line up with TRBD1. J gave up 1 base and V 4 bases, and 3 bases lay outside the gene matches. In germline, CDR1 is SGHTA, CDR2 FQGNSA. The CDR3 runs 14 residues.